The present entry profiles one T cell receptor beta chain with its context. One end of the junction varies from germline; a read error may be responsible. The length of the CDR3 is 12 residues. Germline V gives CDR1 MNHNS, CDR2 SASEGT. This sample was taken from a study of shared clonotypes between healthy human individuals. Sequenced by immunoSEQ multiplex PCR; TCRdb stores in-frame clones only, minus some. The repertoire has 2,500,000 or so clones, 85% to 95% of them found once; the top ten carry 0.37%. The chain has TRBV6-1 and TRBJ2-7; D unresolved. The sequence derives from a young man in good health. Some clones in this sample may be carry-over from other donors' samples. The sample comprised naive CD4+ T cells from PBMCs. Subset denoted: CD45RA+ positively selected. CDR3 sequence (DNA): TGTGCCAGCGGTGAGGTCGGCTACGAGCAGTACTTC. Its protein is CASGEVGYEQYF.